This T cell receptor (beta chain) came from a study of regulatory T cells in long-lasting Graves disease. Background on the study: Graves' disease counted as persistent after over 5 years of antithyroid drugs with positive TSH receptor antibodies. Study conclusions and caveats: TCR diversity was lower in persistent than newly diagnosed Graves' disease. Fewer public clonotypes were shared by new patients (approximately 1,000) than by persistent patients (approximately 2,700).

Stated time point: persistent/refractory GD, antithyroid drugs over 5 years with positive TRAb. PBMCs provided the RNA from which the TCR library was made. TCR beta libraries were built with iRepertoire HTBI primers and Arm-PCR of CDR3 regions. In TCRdb, the multiplex PCR reads were re-called with MiXCR into one record per CDR3 protein. The profile shows 310,000 or so distinct CDR3 sequences, around 20% of them singletons. This CDR3 has 15 residues. CDR1 is SNHLY, CDR2 FYNNEI, per germline. Deletions cut 3 bases from V and 4 bases from J, with 15 bases between. About this clonotype itself: What it recognizes is unknown.

This receptor was obtained from a female donor with Graves disease. V is TRBV2 and J is TRBJ1-2; the D is unclear. This specimen was peripheral blood mononuclear cells (PBMCs), taken when the disease was refractory, from a patient treated with antithyroid drugs. In nucleotides, the CDR3 is TGTGCCAGCAGTGACTGGCACAGTCTCACCTATGGCTACACCTTC. This encodes CASSDWHSLTYGYTF.